The 12 T cell receptor beta chains listed next were all sequenced from one sample in a study of T cells in Graves' hyperthyroidism and ophthalmopathy. Amplification targeted TCR beta CDR3 regions from RNA transcripts. The HTBI primer set was used in a first-round RT-PCR of the TCR CDR3. Using its own MiXCR run on the multiplex PCR reads, TCRdb lists one record per CDR3 protein. The sample contains a few hundred thousand distinct CDR3 sequences, 13% to 15% of which appear only once. The sequenced material came from blood. These TCRs come from a woman aged 45-65 years with Graves' hyperthyroidism that later progressed to Graves' ophthalmopathy.

J is TRBJ1-4 and V is TRBV9; a possible D gene is TRBD1 (6 bases). The germline CDR1 and CDR2 sequences are SGDLS and YYNGEE. Deletions cut 3 bases from V and 7 bases from J, with 13 bases between. The CDR3 consists of 14 residues. Written as DNA, the CDR3 is TGTGCCAGCAGCGCAGGGGATGGTAGTGAAAAACTGTTTTTT. This sequence encodes CASSAGDGSEKLFF.

V and J are TRBV28 and TRBJ2-1; 13 bases line up with TRBD2. Per the germline V gene, CDR1 is MDHEN and CDR2 is SYDVKM. This CDR3 region has 17 residues. The trim removed 4 bases at V and 8 bases at J, leaving 11 bases unmatched. In DNA, the CDR3 is TGTGCCAGCAGTTCCATCCGGACTAGCGGGAGTCACGATGAGCAGTTCTTC. Protein sequence: CASSSIRTSGSHDEQFF.

Ten or more counts support this clonotype. The chain has TRBV12-3 or TRBV12-4 and TRBJ2-7; no firm D call. Trimming removed 1 base at V and 2 bases at J, with 6 bases between. The CDR3 is made up of 13 amino acids. The CDR3 here is CASSLEVTYEQYF. CDR3 sequence (DNA): TGTGCCAGCAGTTTAGAGGTAACCTACGAGCAGTACTTC.

This clonotype was seen many times. The chain joins TRBV30 to TRBJ2-3; a weak D match, TRBD2 (6 bases). The V gene's germline CDR1 is GTSNPN and CDR2 SVGIG (reference sequence). With 0 bases removed from V and 2 bases from J, the gap between germline ends came to 12 bases. This CDR3 region has 15 residues. The CDR3, as DNA: TGTGCCTGGAGTGTAAGCGGGCGGCCCACAGATACGCAGTATTTT. Residues: CAWSVSGRPTDTQYF.

With regard to this clonotype: Relative to the germline gene, one junction end is altered; a read error may explain this. The J gene is TRBJ2-3, the V gene TRBV27; possibly TRBD2 for D (5 bases). CDR3 length: 14 amino acids. Germline values: CDR1 MNHEY, CDR2 SMNVEV (reference sequence). This chain's CDR3 is CASSLPSSTDAQYF. DNA of the CDR3: TGTGCCAGCAGCTTACCCTCTAGCACAGATGCGCAGTATTTT.

This clonotype was counted only a few times. The CDR3 region has the DNA TGTGCCAGTAGGCAGGGGCTGAGCAATCAGCCCCAGCATTTT. Translation: CASRQGLSNQPQHF. The V gene is TRBV19, the J gene TRBJ1-5; D perhaps matches TRBD1 (6 bases). Trimming took 6 bases from V and 1 from J, leaving 10 bases between them. The CDR3 loop spans 14 amino acids. CDR1 and CDR2 (germline): LNHDA, SQIVND (reference sequence).

The sample holds many counts of this clonotype. The J gene is TRBJ2-1, the V gene TRBV3-1; 8 bases agree with TRBD2. J lost 4 bases, V lost 0 bases, and 8 bases had no gene match. The germline CDR1 and CDR2 sequences are LGHDT and YNNKEL (reference sequence). The CDR3 length is 17 residues. CDR3 sequence: CASSQEPSSGSYNEQFF. CDR3 bases: TGTGCCAGCAGCCAAGAACCATCCAGCGGGAGTTACAATGAGCAGTTCTTC.

The chain links TRBV28 to TRBJ1-2; D is unresolved. This CDR3 comprises 14 residues. Per germline, CDR1 MDHEN and CDR2 SYDVKM. V dropped 3 bases and J dropped 4 bases, with 12 bases sitting between them. This CDR3 reads CASSFVPGGYGYTF. The DNA for the CDR3 is TGTGCCAGCAGTTTCGTCCCGGGTGGCTATGGCTACACCTTC.

This clonotype has ten or more counts. The genes are TRBV7-8 and TRBJ2-7; D not resolved. Germline loops: CDR1 SGHVS, CDR2 FQNEAQ. V was shortened by 3 bases and J by 0 bases, with 6 bases between the two germline ends. The CDR3 covers 13 residues. CDR3 DNA sequence: TGTGCCAGCAGCTTGTACAGCTCCTACGAGCAGTACTTC. Protein product: CASSLYSSYEQYF.

This clonotype occurred many times. The chain has TRBV7-8 and TRBJ2-3; D may correspond to TRBD1 or TRBD2 (5 bases each). The germline V and J ends were trimmed by 5 bases and 2 bases, with 17 bases remaining between them. The CDR3 spans 16 residues. Per the germline V gene, CDR1 is SGHVS and CDR2 is FQNEAQ. The CDR3 sequence: CASSPPGALNTDTQYF. The CDR3 DNA sequence: TGTGCCAGCAGCCCTCCCGGGGCACTCAACACAGATACGCAGTATTTT. The whole variable domain, remainder taken from reference TRBV7-8 and TRBJ2-3, is GAGVSQSPRYKVAKRGQDVALRCDPISGHVSLFWYQQALGQGPEFLTYFQNEAQLDKSGLPSDRFFAERPEGSVSTLKIQRTQQEDSAVYLCASSPPGALNTDTQYFGPGTRLTVL.

This clonotype was picked up a small number of times. This may be a read error, as it is one base from a much larger clone. The chain joins TRBV20-1 to TRBJ1-5; D is perhaps TRBD1 (6 bases). Germline V gene lookup returns CDR1 DFQATT and CDR2 SNEGSKA (reference sequence). CDR3 length: 14 amino acids. CDR3 amino acids: CNARGDRKYQPQHF. The DNA for the CDR3 is TGCAATGCTAGAGGAGACAGGAAATATCAGCCCCAGCATTTT.

This clonotype was counted a few times. The CDR3 region has the DNA TGCAGTGCTAGTGGGGGGCCTCAGAGCTCCTACAATGAGCAGTTCTTC. This codes for CSASGGPQSSYNEQFF. The J gene is TRBJ2-1, the V gene TRBV20-1; D tentatively fits TRBD1 or TRBD2 (6 bases each). CDR1 and CDR2 from the germline V gene are DFQATT and SNEGSKA (reference sequence). The CDR3 sequence is 16 residues long. V was pared by 3 bases and J by 0 bases, with 15 bases between.